The 22 T cell receptor beta chains below were found in one sample sequenced in a study of T-cell reconstitution after alpha-beta-depleted transplantation in children. Using unique molecular identifiers, the investigators prepared the TCRbeta library. MiXCR was run by TCRdb on the PCR reads, yielding one entry per CDR3 protein. Of more than 200,000 distinct CDR3 sequences listed, 25% are singletons. The specimen was PBMCs, collected before TCRalphabeta/CD19-depleted stem cell transplant. Receptors originate from a girl aged 2 to 10 with Fanconi anemia, due to receive a stem cell transplant.

This clonotype was recorded many times. This rearrangement joins TRBV29-1 to TRBJ1-2; 7 nucleotides match TRBD1. The germline gives CDR1 SQVTM, CDR2 ANQGSEA. V lost 7 bases, J lost 3 bases, and 8 bases stayed unmatched. The CDR3 extends over 13 amino acids. The chain's CDR3 is CSARQGADYGYTF. The CDR3 nucleotides read TGCAGCGCTAGACAGGGAGCTGACTATGGCTACACCTTC.

This clonotype has just a few counts. J is TRBJ2-3 and V is TRBV20-1; D possibly corresponds to TRBD2 (5 bases). Germline CDR1 and CDR2: DFQATT and SNEGSKA (reference sequence). CDR3 length: 15 amino acids. The germline V and J ends were trimmed by 4 bases and 1 base, with 15 bases remaining between them. Here the CDR3 DNA reads TGCAGTGCTACCATCCCCGGGCGGGGCACAGATACGCAGTATTTT. It encodes CSATIPGRGTDTQYF.

This clonotype was observed a few times. The gene calls are TRBV6-2 or TRBV6-3 and TRBJ2-7; 10 bases are a match to TRBD2. This CDR3 is 15 amino acids long. From germline, CDR1 is MNHEY and CDR2 SVGEGT. The V and J ends lost 2 bases and 6 bases, in that order; junction bases with no gene match: 7. The DNA for the CDR3 is TGTGCCAGCAGTTACGGTCGGCTAGCGGGAGTCGAGCAGTACTTC. Translated, it gives CASSYGRLAGVEQYF.

In this sample, this clonotype turned up many times. CDR3 DNA: TGTGCCAGCAGCTTTGAGTTTCGGGCGACCCAGTACTTC. Its translation: CASSFEFRATQYF. The V gene is TRBV7-7, the J gene TRBJ2-5; the D is unclear. V was cut by 3 bases and J by 7 bases, with 12 bases left in between. Germline values: CDR1 SSHAT, CDR2 FNYEAQ (reference sequence). The CDR3 loop spans 13 amino acids.

This clonotype was observed at least ten times. V and J are TRBV20-1 and TRBJ2-7; 9 bases agree with TRBD1. This CDR3 comprises 13 residues. The germline V gene encodes CDR1 DFQATT and CDR2 SNEGSKA (reference sequence). The V and J ends lost 4 bases and 4 bases, in that order; junction bases with no gene match: 5. The CDR3 sequence: CSATSTGGYEQYF. The CDR3 nucleotides are TGCAGTGCTACTTCGACAGGGGGGTACGAGCAGTACTTC.

This rearrangement joins TRBV28 to TRBJ2-3; D call uncertain. The CDR3 covers 14 residues. CDR1 and CDR2 (germline): MDHEN, SYDVKM. Trimming pared 3 bases from V and 4 bases from J, leaving 11 bases between. CDR3 residues: CASSFPKVADTQYF. The CDR3 DNA reads as TGTGCCAGCAGTTTCCCTAAGGTGGCAGATACGCAGTATTTT.

The V and J genes are TRBV28 and TRBJ2-3, with 9 bases identical to TRBD2. V was pared by 5 bases and J by 4 bases, with 7 bases of the junction left unmatched. This CDR3 contains 15 residues. Per the germline V gene, CDR1 is MDHEN and CDR2 is SYDVKM. The CDR3 loop is CASSPAGGGADTQYF. For the CDR3, the DNA is TGTGCCAGCAGTCCTGCGGGAGGGGGCGCAGATACGCAGTATTTT. The full variable domain, its missing parts supplied by reference TRBV28 and TRBJ2-3, is DVKVTQSSRYLVKRTGEKVFLECVQDMDHENMFWYRQDPGLGLRLIYFSYDVKMKEKGDIPEGYSVSREKKERFSLILESASTNQTSMYLCASSPAGGGADTQYFGPGTRLTVL.

The chain employs TRBV28 and TRBJ2-7; TRBD1 matches at 10 bases. V trimming: 5 bases; J trimming: 3 bases; junction bases outside the gene matches: 10. This CDR3 spans 16 amino acids. The germline V gene has CDR1 MDHEN and CDR2 SYDVKM. CDR3 coding DNA: TGTGCCAGCAGTATACCGACAGGGGGCGTTGTCTACGAGCAGTACTTC. Its translation is CASSIPTGGVVYEQYF.

The sample holds many counts of this clonotype. J is TRBJ2-5 and V is TRBV20-1, with TRBD2 as a possible D gene (5 bases). V shed 0 bases and J shed 3 bases, with 11 bases lying between them. Germline CDR1 reads DFQATT; CDR2 reads SNEGSKA (reference sequence). This CDR3 is 14 amino acids long. CDR3 nucleotide sequence: TGCAGTGCTAGAGATCCCCCCGGGAAAGAGACCCAGTACTTC. This translates into CSARDPPGKETQYF.

This clonotype occurred many times. V and J are TRBV20-1 and TRBJ2-1; unclear D gene. Germline V gene sequence: CDR1 DFQATT, CDR2 SNEGSKA (reference sequence). This CDR3 contains 13 residues. Trimming pared 3 bases from V and 6 bases from J, leaving 12 bases between. CDR3: CSARAEAANEQFF. CDR3 sequence (DNA): TGCAGTGCTAGGGCCGAAGCCGCCAATGAGCAGTTCTTC.

This clonotype was found a few times. This rearrangement joins TRBV5-1 to TRBJ2-5; TRBD1 aligns across 11 bases. With V trimmed by 3 bases and J by 4 bases, 2 bases remained unmatched. From germline, CDR1 is SGHRS and CDR2 YFSETQ. There are 14 residues in the CDR3. CDR3 amino acids: CASSWTGGGETQYF. CDR3 DNA: TGCGCCAGCAGCTGGACAGGGGGCGGAGAGACCCAGTACTTC.

The gene calls are TRBV6-5 and TRBJ2-3; TRBD2 matches at 7 bases. The CDR3 consists of 15 residues. The germline gives CDR1 MNHEY, CDR2 SVGAGI. V gave up 2 bases and J gave up 6 bases; unmatched junction bases: 8. CDR3 in DNA: TGTGCCAGCAGTTACCTCGGGGGGACTTCGGATACGCAGTATTTT. Translating gives CASSYLGGTSDTQYF.

The table lists this clonotype with many counts. CDR3 bases: TGTGCCAGCAGCGTCAGTAGCGCAGGGGATGAGCAGTTCTTC. This encodes CASSVSSAGDEQFF. The chain is built from TRBV9 and TRBJ2-1, with D possibly TRBD1 on 6 matching bases. Germline CDR1 is SGDLS and CDR2 is YYNGEE. V was shortened by 2 bases and J by 8 bases, with 14 bases between the two germline ends. This CDR3 is 14 amino acids long.

This clonotype has only a few counts. The gene calls are TRBV28 and TRBJ2-5; D tentatively fits TRBD1 or TRBD2 (6 bases each). Germline CDR1 is MDHEN and CDR2 is SYDVKM. The CDR3 covers 13 residues. With 6 bases removed from V and 7 bases from J, the gap between germline ends came to 15 bases. The CDR3 DNA reads TGTGCCAGCAGACAAGGAGAGGGGGGGACCCAGTACTTC. Protein sequence: CASRQGEGGTQYF.

V is TRBV10-3 and J is TRBJ2-3; 8 bases agree with TRBD2. Trimming removed 8 bases from V and 2 bases from J; junction bases left unmatched: 15. Germline CDR1 and CDR2: ENHRY and SYGVKD. This CDR3 has 17 amino acids. The CDR3 coding sequence is TGTGCCATCCGAGAGTTAATAGCGGGGACCATCACAGATACGCAGTATTTT. This gives the protein CAIRELIAGTITDTQYF.

This clonotype was picked up many times. The rearrangement links TRBV29-1 to TRBJ2-7; TRBD2 agrees at 7 bases. The CDR3 is 12 residues long. With 4 bases clipped from V and 5 bases from J, the junction kept 5 bases outside the gene matches. CDR1 is SQVTM, CDR2 ANQGSEA, per germline. CDR3 amino acids: CSVGKREDEQYF. CDR3 DNA sequence: TGCAGCGTTGGTAAGCGGGAAGACGAGCAGTACTTC.

This clonotype was counted only a few times. The chain links TRBV4-1 to TRBJ2-7; D may be TRBD1 (6 bases). The CDR3 has 14 residues. V was clipped by 2 bases and J by 3 bases, with 11 bases between them. Germline V CDR1 and CDR2: MGHRA, YSYEKL. CDR3 amino acids: CASSQSPGDYEQYF. DNA of the CDR3: TGCGCCAGCAGCCAAAGTCCAGGGGACTACGAGCAGTACTTC.

The J gene is TRBJ1-1, the V gene TRBV29-1; no clear D gene. V dropped 5 bases and J dropped 0 bases, with 4 bases sitting between them. Per germline, CDR1 SQVTM and CDR2 ANQGSEA. This CDR3 has 11 amino acids. The CDR3 DNA follows: TGCAGCGTTATTATGAACACTGAAGCTTTCTTT. It translates to CSVIMNTEAFF.

There are a few counts of this clonotype. The J gene is TRBJ2-3, the V gene TRBV2; D possibly corresponds to TRBD2 (5 bases). Trimming pared 4 bases from V and 0 bases from J, leaving 17 bases between. The germline V gene encodes CDR1 SNHLY and CDR2 FYNNEI. This CDR3 has 17 amino acids. CDR3 bases: TGTGCCAGCAGTGGGATGGATTCGGACTTTAGCACAGATACGCAGTATTTT. Its protein product is CASSGMDSDFSTDTQYF.

This chain links TRBV7-2 with TRBJ2-7; 8 nucleotides agree with TRBD2. The CDR3 runs 15 residues. V gave up 5 bases and J gave up 5 bases; unmatched junction bases: 11. Germline CDR1 reads SGHTA; CDR2 reads FQGNSA. In nucleotides, the CDR3 is TGTGCCAGCAGCGCAATTCGGGGACTAGTCCACGAGCAGTACTTC. Translating it yields CASSAIRGLVHEQYF.

This clonotype was counted once. CDR3 nucleotides: TGCAGTGGACGCAGGGGTCAAGAGACCCAGTACTTC. This sequence encodes CSGRRGQETQYF. The gene calls are TRBV20-1 and TRBJ2-5, with D perhaps matching TRBD1 (6 bases). This CDR3 spans 12 amino acids. V was shortened by 7 bases and J by 2 bases, with 11 bases between the two germline ends. Germline CDR1 is DFQATT and CDR2 is SNEGSKA (reference sequence).

This clonotype occurred many times. The chain couples TRBV10-3 to TRBJ2-7, with 7 bases aligning to TRBD1. In germline, CDR1 is ENHRY, CDR2 SYGVKD. V trimming: 0 bases; J trimming: 1 base; junction bases outside the gene matches: 3. The CDR3 is made up of 15 amino acids. In DNA form, the CDR3 reads TGTGCCATCAGTGAGTCAACAGGGGAGTCCTACGAGCAGTACTTC. The encoded protein is CAISESTGESYEQYF.